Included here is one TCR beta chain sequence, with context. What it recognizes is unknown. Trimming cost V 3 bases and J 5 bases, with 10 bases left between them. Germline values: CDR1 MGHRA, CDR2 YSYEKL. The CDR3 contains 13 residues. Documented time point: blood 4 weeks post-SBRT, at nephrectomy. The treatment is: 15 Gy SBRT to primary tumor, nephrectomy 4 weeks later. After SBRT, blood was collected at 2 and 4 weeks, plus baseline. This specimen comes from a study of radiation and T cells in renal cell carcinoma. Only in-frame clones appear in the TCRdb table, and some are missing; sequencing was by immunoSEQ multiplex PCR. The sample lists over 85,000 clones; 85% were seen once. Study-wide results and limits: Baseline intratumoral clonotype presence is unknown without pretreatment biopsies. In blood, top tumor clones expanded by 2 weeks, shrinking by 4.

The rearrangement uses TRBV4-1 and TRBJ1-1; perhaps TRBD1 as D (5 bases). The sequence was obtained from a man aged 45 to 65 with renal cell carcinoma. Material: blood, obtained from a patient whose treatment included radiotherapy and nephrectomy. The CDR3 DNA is TGCGCCAGCAGCCACGACAGTCGTACTGAAGCTTTCTTT. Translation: CASSHDSRTEAFF.